This T cell receptor beta chain appears in the sequencing data of a study of human thymus T cells. The data were produced by immunoSEQ multiplex PCR, yet TCRdb's version contains in-frame clones alone and is incomplete. The repertoire includes some 72,000 clones, roughly 96% of them detected once, and just over 0.03% sits in the top ten. The CDR3 spans 17 residues. Per the germline V gene, CDR1 is SNHLY and CDR2 is FYNNEI. The V gene end was trimmed by 3 bases and the J gene end by 7 bases; junction bases not matched to a gene: 13. Resections removed during corrective heart surgery provided the thymus tissue used.

The source material was thymus tissue. The genes are TRBV2 and TRBJ2-3; 10 nucleotides line up with TRBD2. The clonotype was recovered from a boy under three years old with a congenital heart defect but otherwise immunologically healthy. CDR3 protein: CASSESRGLAPSNTQYF. In DNA, the CDR3 is TGTGCCAGCAGTGAGTCCCGGGGACTAGCGCCTTCTAATACGCAGTATTTT.